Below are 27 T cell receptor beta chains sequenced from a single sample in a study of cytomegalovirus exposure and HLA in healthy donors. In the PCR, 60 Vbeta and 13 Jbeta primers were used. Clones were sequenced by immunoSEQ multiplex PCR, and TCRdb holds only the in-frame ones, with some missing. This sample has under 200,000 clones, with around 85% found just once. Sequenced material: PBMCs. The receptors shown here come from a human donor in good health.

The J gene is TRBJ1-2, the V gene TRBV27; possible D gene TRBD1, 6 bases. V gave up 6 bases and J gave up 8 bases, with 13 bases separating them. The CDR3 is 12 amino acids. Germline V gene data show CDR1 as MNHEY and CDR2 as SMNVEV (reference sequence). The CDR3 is CASSPGQGGYTF. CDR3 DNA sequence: TGTGCCAGCAGCCCGGGACAAGGCGGCTACACCTTC.

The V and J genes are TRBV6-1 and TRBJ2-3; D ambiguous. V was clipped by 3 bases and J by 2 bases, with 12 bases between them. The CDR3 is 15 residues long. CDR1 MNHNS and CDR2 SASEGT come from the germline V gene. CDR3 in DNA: TGTGCCAGCAGTGATAGAGTGGGCCACACAGATACGCAGTATTTT. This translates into CASSDRVGHTDTQYF.

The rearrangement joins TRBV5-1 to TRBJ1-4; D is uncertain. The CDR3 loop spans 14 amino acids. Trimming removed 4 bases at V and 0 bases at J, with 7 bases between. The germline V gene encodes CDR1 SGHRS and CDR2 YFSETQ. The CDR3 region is CASSVDTTNEKLFF. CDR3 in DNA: TGCGCCAGCAGCGTAGATACAACTAATGAAAAACTGTTTTTT.

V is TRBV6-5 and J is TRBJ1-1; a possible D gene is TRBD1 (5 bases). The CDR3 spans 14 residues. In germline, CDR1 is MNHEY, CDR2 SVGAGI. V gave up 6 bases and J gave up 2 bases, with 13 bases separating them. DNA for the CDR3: TGTGCCAGCAGGACCCTGGGGGGAAACACTGAAGCTTTCTTT. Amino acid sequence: CASRTLGGNTEAFF.

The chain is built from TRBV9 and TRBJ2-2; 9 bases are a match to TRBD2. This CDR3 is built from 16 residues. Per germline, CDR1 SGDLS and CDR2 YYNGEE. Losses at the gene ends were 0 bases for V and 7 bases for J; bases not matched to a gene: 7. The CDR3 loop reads CASSVAGGGAGGELFF. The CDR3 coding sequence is TGTGCCAGCAGCGTAGCGGGCGGGGGGGCCGGCGGGGAGCTGTTTTTT. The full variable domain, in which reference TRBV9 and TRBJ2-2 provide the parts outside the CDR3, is DSGVTQTPKHLITATGQRVTLRCSPRSGDLSVYWYQQSLDQGLQFLIQYYNGEERAKGNILERFSAQQFPDLHSELNLSSLELGDSALYFCASSVAGGGAGGELFFGEGSRLTVL.

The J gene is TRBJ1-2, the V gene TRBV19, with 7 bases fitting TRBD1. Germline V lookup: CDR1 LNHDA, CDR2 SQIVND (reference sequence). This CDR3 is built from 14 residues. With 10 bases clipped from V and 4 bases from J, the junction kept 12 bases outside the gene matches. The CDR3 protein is CATSLRQGFYGYTF. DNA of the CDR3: TGTGCCACCTCGTTGAGACAGGGTTTCTATGGCTACACCTTC. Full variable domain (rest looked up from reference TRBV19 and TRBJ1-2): DGGITQSPKYLFRKEGQNVTLSCEQNLNHDAMYWYRQDPGQGLRLIYYSQIVNDFQKGDIAEGYSVSREKKESFPLTVTSAQKNPTAFYLCATSLRQGFYGYTFGSGTRLTVV.

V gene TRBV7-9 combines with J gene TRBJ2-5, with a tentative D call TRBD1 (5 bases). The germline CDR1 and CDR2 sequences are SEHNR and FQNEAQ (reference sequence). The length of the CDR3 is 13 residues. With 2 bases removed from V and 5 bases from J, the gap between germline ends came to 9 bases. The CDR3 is CASSLPGWETQYF. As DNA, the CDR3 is TGTGCCAGCAGCTTACCAGGGTGGGAGACCCAGTACTTC.

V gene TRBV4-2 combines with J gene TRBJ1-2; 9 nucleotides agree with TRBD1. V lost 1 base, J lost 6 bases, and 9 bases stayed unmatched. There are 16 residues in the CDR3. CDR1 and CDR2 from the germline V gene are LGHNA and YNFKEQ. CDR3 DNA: TGTGCCAGCAGCCAAGTAAATATGGACAGGGGCAATGGCTACACCTTC. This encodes CASSQVNMDRGNGYTF.

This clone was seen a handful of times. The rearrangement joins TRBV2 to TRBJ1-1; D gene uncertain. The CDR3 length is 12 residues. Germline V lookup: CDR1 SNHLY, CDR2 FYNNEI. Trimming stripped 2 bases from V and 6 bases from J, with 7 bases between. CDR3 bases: TGTGCCAGCAGTGAAAACAGAGCTGAAGCTTTCTTT. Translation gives CASSENRAEAFF.

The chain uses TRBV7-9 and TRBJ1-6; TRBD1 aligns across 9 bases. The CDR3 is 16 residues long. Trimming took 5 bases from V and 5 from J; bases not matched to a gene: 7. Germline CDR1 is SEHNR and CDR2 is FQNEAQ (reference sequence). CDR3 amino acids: CASSKRTGVDNSPLHF. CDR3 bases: TGTGCCAGCAGCAAAAGGACAGGGGTGGATAATTCACCCCTCCACTTT. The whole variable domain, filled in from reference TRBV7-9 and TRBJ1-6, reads DTGVSQNPRHKITKRGQNVTFRCDPISEHNRLYWYRQTLGQGPEFLTYFQNEAQLEKSRLLSDRFSAERPKGSFSTLEIQRTEQGDSAMYLCASSKRTGVDNSPLHFGNGTRLTVT.

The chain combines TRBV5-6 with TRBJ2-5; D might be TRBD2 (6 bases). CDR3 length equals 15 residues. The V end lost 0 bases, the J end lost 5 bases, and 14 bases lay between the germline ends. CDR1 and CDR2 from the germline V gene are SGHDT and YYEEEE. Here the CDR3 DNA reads TGTGCCAGCAGCTTGGGACGGGGGAAATGGGAGACCCAGTACTTC. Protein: CASSLGRGKWETQYF.

DNA for the CDR3: TGTGCCAGTAGGCAAACCGGGACAGGGAACTATGGCTACACCTTC. This codes for CASRQTGTGNYGYTF. This chain links TRBV19 with TRBJ1-2; 9 bases map to TRBD1. J was trimmed by 2 bases and V by 6 bases; bases with no gene match: 7. CDR3 length: 15 residues. Looked up from germline, CDR1 is LNHDA and CDR2 is SQIVND (reference sequence). The complete variable domain, with remaining parts taken from reference TRBV19 and TRBJ1-2, reads DGGITQSPKYLFRKEGQNVTLSCEQNLNHDAMYWYRQDPGQGLRLIYYSQIVNDFQKGDIAEGYSVSREKKESFPLTVTSAQKNPTAFYLCASRQTGTGNYGYTFGSGTRLTVV.

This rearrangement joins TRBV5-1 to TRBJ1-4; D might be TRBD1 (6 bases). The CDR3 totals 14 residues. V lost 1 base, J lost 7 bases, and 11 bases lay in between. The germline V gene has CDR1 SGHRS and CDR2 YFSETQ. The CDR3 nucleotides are TGCGCCAGCAGCTTGACAGGGAGGGGTGAAAAACTGTTTTTT. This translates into CASSLTGRGEKLFF.

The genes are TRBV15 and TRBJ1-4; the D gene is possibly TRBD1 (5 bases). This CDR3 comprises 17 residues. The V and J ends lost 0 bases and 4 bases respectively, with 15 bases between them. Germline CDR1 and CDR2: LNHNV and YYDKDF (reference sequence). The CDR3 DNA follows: TGTGCCACCAGCAGAGATCTGGTTGGTAGGGGTAATGAAAAACTGTTTTTT. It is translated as CATSRDLVGRGNEKLFF. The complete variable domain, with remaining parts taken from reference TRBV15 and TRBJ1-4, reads DAMVIQNPRYQVTQFGKPVTLSCSQTLNHNVMYWYQQKSSQAPKLLFHYYDKDFNNEADTPDNFQSRRPNTSFCFLDIRSPGLGDTAMYLCATSRDLVGRGNEKLFFGSGTQLSVL.

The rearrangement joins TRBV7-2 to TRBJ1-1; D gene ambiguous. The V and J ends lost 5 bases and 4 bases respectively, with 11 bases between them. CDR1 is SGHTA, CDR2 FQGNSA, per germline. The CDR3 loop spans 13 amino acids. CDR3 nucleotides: TGTGCCAGCAGCCTCCGGCGGGCCACTGAAGCTTTCTTT. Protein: CASSLRRATEAFF.

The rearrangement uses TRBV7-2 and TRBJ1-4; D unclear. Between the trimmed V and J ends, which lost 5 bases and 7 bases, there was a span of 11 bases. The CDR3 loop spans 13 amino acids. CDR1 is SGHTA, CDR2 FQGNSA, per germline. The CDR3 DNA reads TGTGCCAGCAGCCCTTCTCTTAGTGAAAAACTGTTTTTT. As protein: CASSPSLSEKLFF.

Written as DNA, the CDR3 is TGTGCCAGCAGCGCCACTACTAACCAAGAGACCCAGTACTTC. Protein: CASSATTNQETQYF. The chain recombines TRBV2 with TRBJ2-5; no clear D gene. The V gene lost 6 bases and the J gene lost 0 bases, with 11 bases spanning the gap. The CDR3 is made up of 14 amino acids. The V gene's germline CDR1 is SNHLY and CDR2 FYNNEI.

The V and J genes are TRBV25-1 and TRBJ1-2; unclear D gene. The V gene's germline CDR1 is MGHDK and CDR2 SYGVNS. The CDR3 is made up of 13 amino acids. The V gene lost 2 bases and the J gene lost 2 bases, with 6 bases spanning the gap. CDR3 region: CASSEGQNYGYTF. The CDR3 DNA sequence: TGTGCCAGCAGTGAAGGGCAGAACTATGGCTACACCTTC.

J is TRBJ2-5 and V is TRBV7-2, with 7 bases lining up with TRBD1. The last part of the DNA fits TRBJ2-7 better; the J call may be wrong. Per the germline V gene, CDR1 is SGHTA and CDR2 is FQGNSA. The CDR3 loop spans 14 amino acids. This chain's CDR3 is CASSRIQGTYEQYF. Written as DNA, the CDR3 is TGTGCCAGCAGCCGGATACAGGGGACCTACGAGCAGTACTTC.

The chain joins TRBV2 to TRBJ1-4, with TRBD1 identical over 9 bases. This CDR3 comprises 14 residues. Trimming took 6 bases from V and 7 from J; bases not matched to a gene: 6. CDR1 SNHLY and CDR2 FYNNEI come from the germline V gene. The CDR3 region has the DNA TGTGCCAGCAGCGTGGACAGGGGCGGTGAAAAACTGTTTTTT. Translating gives CASSVDRGGEKLFF.

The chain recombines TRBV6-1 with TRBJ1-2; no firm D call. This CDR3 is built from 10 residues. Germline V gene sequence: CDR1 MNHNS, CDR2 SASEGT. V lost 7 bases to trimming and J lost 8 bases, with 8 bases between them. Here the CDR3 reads CASKREGYTF. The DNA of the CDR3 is TGTGCCAGCAAGAGGGAGGGCTACACCTTC.

The CDR3 region has the DNA TGTGCCAGCAGCTTAGTTCCAGGGTTGAACACTGAAGCTTTCTTT. It is translated as CASSLVPGLNTEAFF. The gene calls are TRBV7-9 and TRBJ1-1; tentatively, D is TRBD1 (5 bases). Germline lookup yields CDR1 SEHNR and CDR2 FQNEAQ (reference sequence). The CDR3 is 15 amino acids. The V and J ends lost 1 base and 0 bases respectively, with 9 bases between them.

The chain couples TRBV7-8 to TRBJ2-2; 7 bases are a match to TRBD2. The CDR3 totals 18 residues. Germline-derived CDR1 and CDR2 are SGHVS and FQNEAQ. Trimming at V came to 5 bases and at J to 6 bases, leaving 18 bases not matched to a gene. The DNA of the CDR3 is TGTGCCAGCAGCCCCCGAACTAGGGGAGGGGCGAAAGCCGGGGAGCTGTTTTTT. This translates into CASSPRTRGGAKAGELFF.

DNA for the CDR3: TGTGCCAGCAGCTTAGATCCTCACGCGGAGCGGGGCAAGACCCAGTACTTC. Amino acid sequence: CASSLDPHAERGKTQYF. The J gene is TRBJ2-5, the V gene TRBV11-2; 7 nucleotides line up with TRBD2. With V trimmed by 0 bases and J by 6 bases, 13 bases remained unmatched. Germline loops: CDR1 SGHAT, CDR2 FQNNGV. The CDR3 runs to 17 residues.

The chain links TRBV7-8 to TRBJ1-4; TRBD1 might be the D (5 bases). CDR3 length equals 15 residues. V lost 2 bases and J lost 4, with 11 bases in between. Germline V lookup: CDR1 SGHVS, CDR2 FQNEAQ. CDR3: CASSLSGGYNEKLFF. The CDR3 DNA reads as TGTGCCAGCAGCTTAAGCGGGGGGTATAATGAAAAACTGTTTTTT.

The CDR3 sequence: CASSLGENTEAFF. CDR3 nucleotide sequence: TGTGCCAGCAGCTTGGGAGAGAACACTGAAGCTTTCTTT. This rearrangement joins TRBV5-5 to TRBJ1-1, with D unresolved. CDR1 SGHKS and CDR2 YYEKEE come from the germline V gene (reference sequence). The CDR3 is 13 amino acids. The V end lost 0 bases, the J end lost 1 base, and 4 bases lay between the germline ends.

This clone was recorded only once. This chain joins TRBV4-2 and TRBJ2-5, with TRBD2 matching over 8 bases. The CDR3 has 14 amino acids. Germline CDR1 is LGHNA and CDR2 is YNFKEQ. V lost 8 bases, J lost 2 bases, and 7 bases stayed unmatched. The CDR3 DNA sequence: TGTGCCAGCGGCGAGCTAGCGGGTCAAGAGACCCAGTACTTC. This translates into CASGELAGQETQYF.